Reported below is one TCR beta chain. The antigen is unknown. Amplification of TCR beta used genomic DNA extracted from peripheral blood. These data belong to a study of T cell repertoires in aging, cancer and after chemotherapy. Study conclusions and caveats: Untreated cancer patients had significantly lower blood TCR diversity than age-matched healthy donors.

This CDR3 has 12 amino acids. Germline lookup yields CDR1 MNHEY and CDR2 SVGAGI. V lost 7 bases and J lost 2, with 8 bases in between. TRB rearrangements spanning V, D and J were amplified using mixed TRB-A/B primers. TCRdb processed the multiplex PCR reads anew with MiXCR; each CDR3 protein has one entry. The sample contains roughly 3,100 distinct CDR3 sequences, roughly 20% of which appear only once. The chain carries TRBV6-5 and TRBJ1-2, with unresolved D. Input material: blood. This sequence was found in a human donor with a solid tumor. In nucleotides, the CDR3 is TGTGCCAGCAATCAGAGGAACTATGGCTACACCTTC. Encoded protein: CASNQRNYGYTF.